These 26 T cell receptor beta chains were sequenced from one sample in a study of response to subunit inactivated influenza vaccine. MiXCR was run by TCRdb on the RT-PCR reads, yielding one entry per CDR3 protein. The sample consists of 500,000 or so distinct CDR3 sequences, approximately 15% of them appearing once. Specimen: CD4+ T cells sorted from PBMCs, collected approximately 25 months after vaccination. The receptors were gathered from a man aged 45-69 years who received an inactivated influenza vaccine.

The rearrangement uses TRBV5-6 and TRBJ2-1, with D possibly being TRBD1 (6 bases). The ends were cut back, 5 bases at V and 8 bases at J, with 14 bases in the middle. Germline V gene data show CDR1 as SGHDT and CDR2 as YYEEEE. The CDR3 is made up of 13 amino acids. In nucleotides, the CDR3 is TGTGCCAGCAGACAAACAGGGTCAGATGAGCAGTTCTTC. Translated, it gives CASRQTGSDEQFF.

This clonotype turned up a few times. V gene TRBV4-2 combines with J gene TRBJ2-1, with 7 positions matching TRBD2. Germline V gene lookup returns CDR1 LGHNA and CDR2 YNFKEQ. The CDR3 extends over 16 amino acids. V shed 4 bases, J shed 8 bases, and the junction held 14 bases outside the gene matches. CDR3: CASSRPRAGVRDEQFF. The CDR3 coding sequence is TGTGCCAGCAGCCGGCCGAGGGCGGGAGTTAGGGATGAGCAGTTCTTC.

V usage is TRBV11-2 and J usage is TRBJ2-7; no clear D gene. The germline gives CDR1 SGHAT, CDR2 FQNNGV. The CDR3 loop spans 15 amino acids. The ends were cut back, 1 base at V and 1 base at J, with 11 bases in the middle. The CDR3 nucleotides are TGTGCCAGCAGCTTAGTTATGGCGTATTCCTACGAGCAGTACTTC. The encoded protein is CASSLVMAYSYEQYF.

This clonotype was counted ten times or more. The chain couples TRBV12-3 or TRBV12-4 to TRBJ2-1, with 8 bases lining up with TRBD2. V trimming: 6 bases; J trimming: 1 base; junction bases outside the gene matches: 8. This CDR3 spans 16 amino acids. CDR3 in DNA: TGTGCCAGCAGCCGGAGACTAGCGCAATCCTACAATGAGCAGTTCTTC. This sequence encodes CASSRRLAQSYNEQFF.

This clonotype was seen only a few times. The rearrangement uses TRBV7-2 and TRBJ2-2; 9 bases are a match to TRBD2. Germline lookup yields CDR1 SGHTA and CDR2 FQGNSA. V dropped 5 bases and J dropped 5; count of bases not matched to a gene: 6. This CDR3 is built from 15 residues. This CDR3 is CASSRASGKTGELFF. Written as DNA, the CDR3 is TGTGCCAGCAGCCGAGCTAGCGGGAAGACCGGGGAGCTGTTTTTT.

The chain links TRBV9 to TRBJ2-2; no reliable D call. The CDR3 runs to 12 residues. CDR1 and CDR2 from the germline V gene are SGDLS and YYNGEE. V was clipped by 0 bases and J by 4 bases, with 1 base between them. The CDR3 region has the DNA TGTGCCAGCAGCGTAGTCACCGGGGAGCTGTTTTTT. Translated: CASSVVTGELFF.

This clonotype was detected a few times. The rearrangement uses TRBV20-1 and TRBJ2-5, with D hard to call. The V gene's germline CDR1 is DFQATT and CDR2 SNEGSKA (reference sequence). The CDR3 consists of 13 residues. The germline V and J ends were trimmed by 3 bases and 2 bases, with 10 bases remaining between them. DNA of the CDR3: TGCAGTGCTAGGGGAACACTTCAAGAGACCCAGTACTTC. Translated, it gives CSARGTLQETQYF.

J is TRBJ2-1 and V is TRBV12-3 or TRBV12-4; 7 nucleotides line up with TRBD2. The junction had 10 bases not matched to a gene; V was cut back by 7 bases and J by 4 bases. The CDR3 has 15 residues. CDR3 bases: TGTGCCAGCACCAAGGGAGGGCGTAATTACAATGAGCAGTTCTTC. Amino acid sequence: CASTKGGRNYNEQFF.

V and J are TRBV7-8 and TRBJ2-5; the match to TRBD1 covers 8 bases. V was pared by 5 bases and J by 3 bases, with 17 bases of the junction left unmatched. The CDR3 contains 18 residues. Germline V gene data show CDR1 as SGHVS and CDR2 as FQNEAQ. CDR3 in DNA: TGTGCCAGCAGCATTATTCGGACAGGGTTTTCGGGGAAAGAGACCCAGTACTTC. Translation: CASSIIRTGFSGKETQYF. The full variable domain, its missing parts supplied by reference TRBV7-8 and TRBJ2-5, is GAGVSQSPRYKVAKRGQDVALRCDPISGHVSLFWYQQALGQGPEFLTYFQNEAQLDKSGLPSDRFFAERPEGSVSTLKIQRTQQEDSAVYLCASSIIRTGFSGKETQYFGPGTRLLVL.

The V gene is TRBV9, the J gene TRBJ2-3; 10 nucleotides line up with TRBD2. Germline V gives CDR1 SGDLS, CDR2 YYNGEE. The V segment lost 3 bases and the J segment 5 bases; nucleotides outside the gene matches: 6. The CDR3 contains 15 residues. The CDR3 sequence: CASSESGGAVDTQYF. Here the CDR3 DNA reads TGTGCCAGCAGCGAAAGCGGGGGGGCTGTAGATACGCAGTATTTT.

This clonotype has ten or more counts. This chain links TRBV5-1 with TRBJ2-1; possible D gene TRBD2, 5 bases. This CDR3 contains 15 residues. The V gene's germline CDR1 is SGHRS and CDR2 YFSETQ. With 0 bases removed from V and 3 bases from J, the gap between germline ends came to 10 bases. CDR3 in DNA: TGCGCCAGCAGCTTGGACGGGATAAGCTACAATGAGCAGTTCTTC. Protein sequence: CASSLDGISYNEQFF. Full variable domain (remainder filled in from reference TRBV5-1 and TRBJ2-1): KAGVTQTPRYLIKTRGQQVTLSCSPISGHRSVSWYQQTPGQGLQFLFEYFSETQRNKGNFPGRFSGRQFSNSRSEMNVSTLELGDSALYLCASSLDGISYNEQFFGPGTRLTVL.

This chain's CDR3 is CASSPGRTNTIYF. CDR3 bases: TGTGCCAGCTCACCGGGGAGGACAAACACCATATATTTT. The V gene is TRBV18, the J gene TRBJ1-3; D gene uncertain. V was shortened by 3 bases and J by 6 bases, with 9 bases between the two germline ends. The V gene's germline CDR1 is KGHSH and CDR2 LQKENI. This CDR3 region has 13 residues. Variable domain in full (rest from reference TRBV18 and TRBJ1-3): NAGVMQNPRHLVRRRGQEARLRCSPMKGHSHVYWYRQLPEEGLKFMVYLQKENIIDESGMPKERFSAEFPKEGPSILRIQQVVRGDSAAYFCASSPGRTNTIYFGEGSWLTVV.

The J gene is TRBJ1-1, the V gene TRBV18; D is unclear. Between the trimmed V and J ends, which lost 5 bases and 0 bases, there was a span of 13 bases. There are 15 residues in the CDR3. Germline CDR1 and CDR2: KGHSH and LQKENI. The CDR3 is CASSTATNMNTEAFF. The CDR3 DNA is TGTGCCAGCTCAACTGCGACAAACATGAACACTGAAGCTTTCTTT.

This clonotype has just a few counts. The junction departs from germline at one end; a sequencing error may be responsible. V and J are TRBV6-5 and TRBJ2-7; the match to TRBD1 covers 8 bases. From germline, CDR1 is MNHEY and CDR2 SVGAGI. The CDR3 is 13 residues long. In DNA, the CDR3 is TGTGCCAGCAGTTCTCCAGGGGACAGGTATCTGAACTTC. Its protein product is CASSSPGDRYLNF.

The V gene is TRBV3-1, the J gene TRBJ2-5; tentatively, D is TRBD1 (5 bases). Trimming stripped 2 bases from V and 5 bases from J, with 15 bases between. The CDR3 length is 15 residues. Germline assignment: CDR1 LGHDT and CDR2 YNNKEL (reference sequence). CDR3 protein: CASSQRVAGSETQYF. The DNA for the CDR3 is TGTGCCAGCAGCCAACGGGTTGCAGGGTCGGAGACCCAGTACTTC.

J is TRBJ2-2 and V is TRBV10-3; 12 positions match TRBD1. J gave up 4 bases and V 8 bases, and 5 bases lay outside the gene matches. Per the germline V gene, CDR1 is ENHRY and CDR2 is SYGVKD. The CDR3 is 15 amino acids. In DNA, the CDR3 is TGTGCCATCGGCCAGGGACAGGGGGCCACCGGGGAGCTGTTTTTT. It yields the protein CAIGQGQGATGELFF.

A few counts support this clonotype. The chain employs TRBV4-3 and TRBJ1-4, with 10 bases matching TRBD1. V was pared by 4 bases and J by 8 bases, with 7 bases of the junction left unmatched. The CDR3 is 15 amino acids. Looked up from germline, CDR1 is LGHNA and CDR2 is YSLEER. The CDR3 loop reads CASSLEGTGDEKLFF. The CDR3 region has the DNA TGCGCCAGCAGCCTAGAAGGGACAGGGGACGAAAAACTGTTTTTT.

This chain uses TRBV20-1 with TRBJ2-7; TRBD2 matches 8 bases. In germline, CDR1 is DFQATT, CDR2 SNEGSKA (reference sequence). V was clipped by 0 bases and J by 0 bases; unmatched bases: 13. The CDR3 spans 18 residues. CDR3 sequence (DNA): TGCAGTGCTAGAGATATTAATATGTTGGCGGGAGGCTCCTACGAGCAGTACTTC. This sequence encodes CSARDINMLAGGSYEQYF.

This chain joins TRBV6-2 or TRBV6-3 and TRBJ2-7; 7 bases are shared with TRBD1. Trimming took 0 bases from V and 3 from J; bases not matched to a gene: 2. CDR1 and CDR2 from the germline V gene are MNHEY and SVGEGT. There are 14 residues in the CDR3. The CDR3 sequence: CASSYSAGGYEQYF. The CDR3 coding sequence is TGTGCCAGCAGTTACTCGGCAGGGGGCTACGAGCAGTACTTC.

This clonotype was counted between two and nine times. The chain links TRBV4-2 to TRBJ2-3, with TRBD1 matching over 12 bases. V lost 4 bases and J lost 5; bases outside the gene matches: 10. From germline, CDR1 is LGHNA and CDR2 YNFKEQ. CDR3 length: 17 residues. For the CDR3, the DNA is TGTGCCAGCAGCCCCAAAGGGGGACAGGGGGCTGAAGATACGCAGTATTTT. It codes for CASSPKGGQGAEDTQYF.

This clonotype came up a few times. This chain connects TRBV20-1 to TRBJ2-7; 14 nucleotides line up with TRBD2. Looked up from germline, CDR1 is DFQATT and CDR2 is SNEGSKA (reference sequence). Trimming removed 1 base from V and 3 bases from J; junction bases left unmatched: 2. This CDR3 has 15 amino acids. The CDR3 nucleotides are TGCAGTGCTAGAGGGACTAGCGGGGGGCACTACGAGCAGTACTTC. Translated, it gives CSARGTSGGHYEQYF.

This rearrangement joins TRBV20-1 to TRBJ1-5, with a possible D match to TRBD1 (6 bases). The CDR3 consists of 14 residues. V was clipped by 5 bases and J by 0 bases, with 11 bases between them. CDR1 and CDR2 from the germline V gene are DFQATT and SNEGSKA (reference sequence). The DNA for the CDR3 is TGCAGTGCTCCCGACAGGTTTAGCAATCAGCCCCAGCATTTT. It encodes CSAPDRFSNQPQHF.

The chain recombines TRBV24-1 with TRBJ2-7; no clear D. Germline V CDR1 and CDR2: KGHDR, SFDVKD. The CDR3 is made up of 11 amino acids. The V and J ends lost 7 bases and 1 base respectively, with 4 bases between them. The CDR3 nucleotides are TGTGCCACCAGGGAATCCTACGAGCAGTACTTC. Encoded protein: CATRESYEQYF.

The J gene is TRBJ1-6, the V gene TRBV20-1; D is ambiguous. The V and J ends lost 4 bases and 7 bases respectively, with 8 bases between them. CDR1 and CDR2 (germline): DFQATT, SNEGSKA (reference sequence). The CDR3 has 12 residues. The CDR3 region is CSATTRNSPLHF. As DNA, the CDR3 is TGCAGTGCTACAACACGGAATTCACCCCTCCACTTT.

This clonotype was detected ten times or more. The chain employs TRBV5-1 and TRBJ2-7; D not resolved. This CDR3 region has 14 residues. Trimming cost V 2 bases and J 2 bases, with 11 bases left between them. The germline CDR1 and CDR2 sequences are SGHRS and YFSETQ. This CDR3 reads CASSLAIGAYEQYF. The DNA for the CDR3 is TGCGCCAGCAGCTTAGCGATTGGGGCCTACGAGCAGTACTTC.

The rearrangement uses TRBV9 and TRBJ2-7; D is uncertain. The length of the CDR3 is 14 residues. Germline V gene lookup returns CDR1 SGDLS and CDR2 YYNGEE. Trimming left V 0 bases short and J 4 bases short, with 11 bases between. The CDR3 region is CASSVDPNGYEQYF. In DNA, the CDR3 is TGTGCCAGCAGCGTAGACCCCAACGGATACGAGCAGTACTTC.